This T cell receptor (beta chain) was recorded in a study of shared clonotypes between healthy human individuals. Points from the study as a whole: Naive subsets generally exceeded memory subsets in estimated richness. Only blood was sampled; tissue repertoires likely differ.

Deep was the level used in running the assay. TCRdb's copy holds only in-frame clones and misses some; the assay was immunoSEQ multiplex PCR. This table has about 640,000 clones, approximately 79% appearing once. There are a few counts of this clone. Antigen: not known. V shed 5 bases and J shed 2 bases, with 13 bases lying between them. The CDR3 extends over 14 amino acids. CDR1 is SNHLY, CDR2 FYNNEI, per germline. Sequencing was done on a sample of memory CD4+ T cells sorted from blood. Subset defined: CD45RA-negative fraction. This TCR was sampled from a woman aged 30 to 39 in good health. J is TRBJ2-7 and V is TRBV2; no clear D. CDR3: CASSRQAQAYEQYF. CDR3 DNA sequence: TGTGCCAGCAGTCGGCAAGCCCAAGCCTACGAGCAGTACTTC.